The 24 T cell receptor beta chains reported below all come from one sample, sequenced in a study of cytomegalovirus exposure and HLA in healthy donors. The data were produced by immunoSEQ multiplex PCR, yet TCRdb's version contains in-frame clones alone and is incomplete. Among some 120,000 clones, about 93% were seen once, and the ten largest hold less than 1.5%. Input material: PBMCs. The receptors stem from a woman aged 18-30 years in good health and CMV-seronegative.

CDR3 coding DNA: TGTGCCAGCGCCCTACCCGGACAGATGAACACTGAAGCTTTCTTT. Translation: CASALPGQMNTEAFF. The J gene is TRBJ1-1, the V gene TRBV11-2, with a weak D call TRBD1 (6 bases). This CDR3 spans 15 amino acids. Germline assignment: CDR1 SGHAT and CDR2 FQNNGV. The V and J ends lost 8 bases and 0 bases respectively, with 16 bases between them.

The count of this clone is one. The J gene is TRBJ2-1, the V gene TRBV5-1; 8 bases line up with TRBD2. Losses at the gene ends were 5 bases for V and 8 bases for J; bases not matched to a gene: 6. The CDR3 contains 13 residues. Germline V gives CDR1 SGHRS, CDR2 YFSETQ. CDR3 sequence reads: CASSRGGRDEQFF. DNA for the CDR3: TGCGCCAGCAGTCGGGGGGGCAGGGATGAGCAGTTCTTC.

The chain carries TRBV28 and TRBJ1-5, with 9 bases that match TRBD1. The germline CDR1 and CDR2 sequences are MDHEN and SYDVKM. This CDR3 region has 13 residues. V shed 6 bases, J shed 6 bases, and the junction held 3 bases outside the gene matches. As DNA, the CDR3 is TGTGCCAGCAGACAGGGGGCGAGTCAGCCCCAGCATTTT. It codes for CASRQGASQPQHF.

The chain employs TRBV19 and TRBJ1-1, with TRBD1 identical over 10 bases. The germline gives CDR1 LNHDA, CDR2 SQIVND (reference sequence). This CDR3 has 16 residues. V was clipped by 10 bases and J by 9 bases; unmatched bases: 20. CDR3 amino acids: CATFPLTGGKWEKAFF. Here the CDR3 DNA reads TGTGCCACCTTCCCCTTGACAGGGGGCAAATGGGAAAAAGCTTTCTTT.

CDR3 protein: CASSYLTSGEGEQFF. The CDR3 DNA follows: TGTGCCAGCAGTTACTTGACTAGCGGGGAGGGTGAGCAGTTCTTC. The chain couples TRBV6-5 to TRBJ2-1; 11 bases fit TRBD2. The germline CDR1 and CDR2 sequences are MNHEY and SVGAGI. The CDR3 length is 15 residues. V trimming: 1 base; J trimming: 9 bases; junction bases outside the gene matches: 5.

This chain joins TRBV30 and TRBJ1-5, with a weak D call TRBD1 (6 bases). Germline-derived CDR1 and CDR2 are GTSNPN and SVGIG (reference sequence). The CDR3 sequence is 13 residues long. V dropped 1 base and J dropped 7 bases, with 11 bases sitting between them. The CDR3 sequence: CAWSGQDHQPQHF. CDR3 DNA sequence: TGTGCCTGGAGTGGACAGGATCACCAGCCCCAGCATTTT. Together with reference TRBV30 and TRBJ1-5, the CDR3 gives the full variable domain: SQTIHQWPATLVQPVGSPLSLECTVEGTSNPNLYWYRQAAGRGLQLLFYSVGIGQISSEVPQNLSASRPQDRQFILSSKKLLLSDSGFYLCAWSGQDHQPQHFGDGTRLSIL.

This sequence joins TRBV5-1 and TRBJ2-3; TRBD2 agrees at 10 bases. CDR3 length equals 17 residues. Germline-derived CDR1 and CDR2 are SGHRS and YFSETQ. Trimming removed 0 bases from V and 6 bases from J; junction bases left unmatched: 10. As DNA, the CDR3 is TGCGCCAGCAGCTTGGAACCTAGCGGGAGATCGCCGGATACGCAGTATTTT. Translating gives CASSLEPSGRSPDTQYF.

The chain joins TRBV4-2 to TRBJ1-4, with 10 positions matching TRBD1. Unmatched junction bases numbered 1, after V lost 4 bases and J lost 5 bases. Germline V gene lookup returns CDR1 LGHNA and CDR2 YNFKEQ. This CDR3 region has 14 residues. As DNA, the CDR3 is TGTGCCAGCAGCCGGACAGGGGGGAATGAAAAACTGTTTTTT. This sequence encodes CASSRTGGNEKLFF.

The chain recombines TRBV5-1 with TRBJ1-1; D not certain. Germline CDR1 is SGHRS and CDR2 is YFSETQ. V was pared by 0 bases and J by 5 bases, with 17 bases between. The CDR3 covers 16 residues. CDR3 region: CASSLGGRRGKTEAFF. The CDR3 DNA reads as TGCGCCAGCAGCTTGGGAGGGCGCCGCGGGAAAACTGAAGCTTTCTTT.

CDR3 DNA: TGTGCCAGCAGTGACCCCAGACTAGCGGGGCGATACAATGAGCAGTTCTTC. Its protein is CASSDPRLAGRYNEQFF. This chain uses TRBV6-1 with TRBJ2-1; 11 nucleotides line up with TRBD2. V lost 3 bases and J lost 4; bases outside the gene matches: 8. Per the germline V gene, CDR1 is MNHNS and CDR2 is SASEGT. The CDR3 has 17 residues.

This clone showed up just once. The genes are TRBV4-2 and TRBJ1-4; 10 nucleotides match TRBD1. J was trimmed by 7 bases and V by 4 bases; bases with no gene match: 6. Germline CDR1 LGHNA, CDR2 YNFKEQ. The CDR3 consists of 15 residues. Here the CDR3 DNA reads TGTGCCAGCAGCCTAGGACAGGGGGTTGCTGAAAAACTGTTTTTT. The encoded protein is CASSLGQGVAEKLFF.

The chain links TRBV7-8 to TRBJ1-5; 7 bases map to TRBD1. V trimming: 5 bases; J trimming: 2 bases; junction bases outside the gene matches: 3. Germline CDR1 reads SGHVS; CDR2 reads FQNEAQ. The CDR3 contains 14 residues. This chain's CDR3 is CASSHGTGNQPQHF. Written as DNA, the CDR3 is TGTGCCAGCAGCCACGGGACAGGCAATCAGCCCCAGCATTTT.

This rearrangement joins TRBV11-2 to TRBJ1-5; 9 bases line up with TRBD1. The CDR3 contains 16 residues. J lost 5 bases, V lost 8 bases, and 13 bases had no gene match. CDR1 SGHAT and CDR2 FQNNGV come from the germline V gene. In DNA form, the CDR3 reads TGTGCCAGCTTCCTCGGGCCACAGGGGGCCGATCAGCCCCAGCATTTT. Translated: CASFLGPQGADQPQHF.

V usage is TRBV5-4 and J usage is TRBJ2-7; 10 nucleotides align to TRBD1. Germline-derived CDR1 and CDR2 are SGHNT and YYREEE (reference sequence). Trimming at V came to 2 bases and at J to 3 bases, leaving 8 bases not matched to a gene. The CDR3 runs 16 residues. The DNA for the CDR3 is TGTGCCAGCAGCTTAGCTCCGGGACAGGGGTACTACGAGCAGTACTTC. This sequence encodes CASSLAPGQGYYEQYF.

V usage is TRBV2 and J usage is TRBJ1-1; a possible D gene is TRBD1 (6 bases). Germline lookup yields CDR1 SNHLY and CDR2 FYNNEI. V was pared by 4 bases and J by 0 bases, with 9 bases between. This CDR3 is built from 14 residues. The CDR3 DNA follows: TGTGCCAGCAGTGTTGGACAGATGAACACTGAAGCTTTCTTT. The encoded protein is CASSVGQMNTEAFF.

The rearrangement joins TRBV4-1 to TRBJ2-1; a weak D match, TRBD2 (7 bases). The CDR3 runs 14 residues. Germline values: CDR1 MGHRA, CDR2 YSYEKL. V lost 9 bases to trimming and J lost 5 bases, with 17 bases between them. The CDR3 loop is CASGGAGTHNEQFF. The CDR3, as DNA: TGCGCCAGTGGGGGGGCGGGGACCCACAATGAGCAGTTCTTC.

The chain is built from TRBV5-1 and TRBJ1-5, with 10 bases identical to TRBD1. Germline CDR1 reads SGHRS; CDR2 reads YFSETQ. This CDR3 spans 14 amino acids. J lost 7 bases, V lost 4 bases, and 5 bases had no gene match. The CDR3 region has the DNA TGCGCCAGCAGCCCGACAGGGGGCGGACAGCCCCAGCATTTT. It is translated as CASSPTGGGQPQHF.

This clone was detected only a few times. The gene calls are TRBV19 and TRBJ1-1, with D possibly being TRBD1 (5 bases). Trimming removed 3 bases from V and 1 base from J, with 6 bases in between. This CDR3 comprises 13 residues. Germline CDR1 is LNHDA and CDR2 is SQIVND (reference sequence). The CDR3 loop reads CASSIGQNTEAFF. CDR3 bases: TGTGCCAGTAGTATCGGACAGAACACTGAAGCTTTCTTT. Based on the CDR3 plus reference TRBV19 and TRBJ1-1, the full variable domain is DGGITQSPKYLFRKEGQNVTLSCEQNLNHDAMYWYRQDPGQGLRLIYYSQIVNDFQKGDIAEGYSVSREKKESFPLTVTSAQKNPTAFYLCASSIGQNTEAFFGQGTRLTVV.

The chain couples TRBV7-8 to TRBJ2-5; D possibly corresponds to TRBD2 (7 bases). The germline V gene encodes CDR1 SGHVS and CDR2 FQNEAQ. Deletions cut 7 bases from V and 5 bases from J, with 17 bases between. The CDR3 has 14 residues. Here the CDR3 DNA reads TGTGCCAGCAACCGAGGGGGAGGGGTGGAGACCCAGTACTTC. This codes for CASNRGGGVETQYF.

The rearrangement uses TRBV2 and TRBJ2-3, with 11 bases fitting TRBD1. V lost 3 bases to trimming and J lost 4 bases; unmatched junction nucleotides: 3. Germline loops: CDR1 SNHLY, CDR2 FYNNEI. The CDR3 length is 15 residues. The CDR3 DNA is TGTGCCAGCAGTGACTGGACAGGGGGCCCAGATACGCAGTATTTT. This codes for CASSDWTGGPDTQYF.

The rearrangement uses TRBV5-1 and TRBJ1-2; D is possibly TRBD1 (5 bases). CDR3 length: 14 amino acids. Germline assignment: CDR1 SGHRS and CDR2 YFSETQ. The V end was cut by 0 bases, the J end by 4 bases, with 10 bases between. CDR3 coding DNA: TGCGCCAGCAGCTTGGATCAGCAGGGCTATGGCTACACCTTC. The encoded protein is CASSLDQQGYGYTF.

The V gene is TRBV27, the J gene TRBJ2-1; D is uncertain. Trimming removed 2 bases from V and 2 bases from J, with 16 bases in between. Germline V gene sequence: CDR1 MNHEY, CDR2 SMNVEV (reference sequence). This CDR3 spans 17 amino acids. CDR3 DNA: TGTGCCAGCAGTTTACTATCGAGGCGCAGAGCCTACAATGAGCAGTTCTTC. Translating gives CASSLLSRRRAYNEQFF.

As to this clone: The sample contains more than one DNA sequence encoding this CDR3. This chain joins TRBV28 and TRBJ2-1, with 9 bases aligning to TRBD2. The CDR3 length is 16 residues. V gave up 1 base and J gave up 1 base; unmatched junction bases: 2. The V gene's germline CDR1 is MDHEN and CDR2 SYDVKM. CDR3 sequence reads: CASSLFAGGSYNEQFF. In DNA, the CDR3 is TGTGCCAGCAGTTTATTCGCGGGAGGGTCCTACAATGAGCAGTTCTTC.

The chain couples TRBV7-2 to TRBJ2-1, with TRBD1 matching 8 bases. Germline V gene data show CDR1 as SGHTA and CDR2 as FQGNSA. Trimming cost V 5 bases and J 7 bases; bases outside gene matches: 10. The CDR3 sequence is 15 residues long. The CDR3 region is CASSGGWDRLNEQFF. The CDR3 DNA reads TGTGCCAGCAGCGGGGGTTGGGACAGGTTAAATGAGCAGTTCTTC.